This T cell receptor (beta chain) was retrieved from a study of glioma-infiltrating T cells. Findings and limits, study-wide: Very few CDR3 sequences were shared between tissue and blood. Above-expected tissue-blood divergence occurred in all gliomas, most in low-grade ones.

This clonotype was seen ten or more times. Antigen unknown. Trimming pared 4 bases from V and 0 bases from J, leaving 18 bases between. Germline CDR1 is LNHDA and CDR2 is SQIVND (reference sequence). This CDR3 spans 17 amino acids. TCR alpha and beta CDR3 regions were amplified from RNA using iRepertoire nested multiplex PCR. Tissue mRNA or PBMC total RNA, about 85-400 ng, went into one-step reverse transcription and amplification. TCRdb ran MiXCR on the multiplex PCR reads and lists one entry per CDR3 protein. This sample carries roughly 40,000 distinct CDR3 sequences, 20% to 25% of them seen once, and the ten largest clones take less than 7%.

The sequenced material came from glioma tissue, nonneoplastic brain tissue, or PBMCs (not recorded which). This clonotype was sampled from a human donor with low-grade glioma or glioblastoma, undergoing nonglioma brain surgery, or in good health (not recorded which). This chain uses TRBV19 with TRBJ1-1; D might be TRBD1 (6 bases). CDR3 region: CASSTRKGGNMNTEAFF. The CDR3 nucleotides are TGTGCCAGTAGTACCCGAAAGGGGGGAAACATGAACACTGAAGCTTTCTTT.